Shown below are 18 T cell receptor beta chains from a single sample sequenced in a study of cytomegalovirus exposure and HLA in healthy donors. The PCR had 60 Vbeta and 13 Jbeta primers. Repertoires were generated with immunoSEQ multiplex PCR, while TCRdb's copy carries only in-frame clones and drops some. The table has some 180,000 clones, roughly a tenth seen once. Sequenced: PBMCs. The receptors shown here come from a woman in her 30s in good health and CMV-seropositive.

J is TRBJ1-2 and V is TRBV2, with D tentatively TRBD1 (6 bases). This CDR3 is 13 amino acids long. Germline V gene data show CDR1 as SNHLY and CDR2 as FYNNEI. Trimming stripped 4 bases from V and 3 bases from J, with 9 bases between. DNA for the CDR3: TGTGCCAGCAGTGGAAGACAGGACTATGGCTACACCTTC. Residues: CASSGRQDYGYTF.

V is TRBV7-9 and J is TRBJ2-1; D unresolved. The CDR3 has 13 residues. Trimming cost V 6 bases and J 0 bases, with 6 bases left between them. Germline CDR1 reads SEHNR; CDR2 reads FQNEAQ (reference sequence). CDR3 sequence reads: CASRSSSYNEQFF. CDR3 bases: TGTGCCAGCAGGTCGAGCTCCTACAATGAGCAGTTCTTC.

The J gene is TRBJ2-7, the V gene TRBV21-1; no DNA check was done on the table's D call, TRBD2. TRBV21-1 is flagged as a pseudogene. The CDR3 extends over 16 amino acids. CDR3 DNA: TGTGCCAACAGAGGACTTCTTCAGCGGGAGCCCCACGAGCAGTACTTC. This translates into CANRGLLQREPHEQYF.

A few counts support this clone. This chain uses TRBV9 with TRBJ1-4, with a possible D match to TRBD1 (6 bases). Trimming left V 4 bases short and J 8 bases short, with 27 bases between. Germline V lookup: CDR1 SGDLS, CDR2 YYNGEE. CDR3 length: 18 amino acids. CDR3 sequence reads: CASSPQAPRGPSQEKLFF. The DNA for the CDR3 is TGTGCCAGCAGCCCCCAGGCTCCCAGGGGACCTAGTCAGGAAAAACTGTTTTTT.

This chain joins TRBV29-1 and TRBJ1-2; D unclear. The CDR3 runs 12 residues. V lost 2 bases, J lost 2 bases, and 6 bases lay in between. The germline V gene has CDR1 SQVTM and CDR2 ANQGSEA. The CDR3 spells CSVESGNYGYTF. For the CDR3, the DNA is TGCAGCGTTGAAAGCGGAAACTATGGCTACACCTTC.

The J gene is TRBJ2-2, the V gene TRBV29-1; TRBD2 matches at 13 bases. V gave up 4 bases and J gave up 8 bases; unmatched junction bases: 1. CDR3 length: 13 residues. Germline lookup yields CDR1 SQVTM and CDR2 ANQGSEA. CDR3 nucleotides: TGCAGCGTTGGGACTAGCGGGAGAGGGGAGCTGTTTTTT. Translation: CSVGTSGRGELFF.

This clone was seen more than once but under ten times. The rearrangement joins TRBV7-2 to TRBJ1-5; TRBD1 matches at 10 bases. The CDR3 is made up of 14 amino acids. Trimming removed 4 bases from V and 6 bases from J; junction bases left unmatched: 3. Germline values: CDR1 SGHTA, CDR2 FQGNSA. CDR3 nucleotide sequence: TGTGCCAGCAGCTCTGGACAGGGGGGTCAGCCCCAGCATTTT. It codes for CASSSGQGGQPQHF.

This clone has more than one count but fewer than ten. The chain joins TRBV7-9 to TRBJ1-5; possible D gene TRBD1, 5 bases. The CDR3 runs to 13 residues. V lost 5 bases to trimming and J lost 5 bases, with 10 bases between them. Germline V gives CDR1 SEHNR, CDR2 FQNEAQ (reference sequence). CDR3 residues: CASSGDYYQPQHF. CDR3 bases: TGTGCCAGCAGCGGGGACTACTATCAGCCCCAGCATTTT.

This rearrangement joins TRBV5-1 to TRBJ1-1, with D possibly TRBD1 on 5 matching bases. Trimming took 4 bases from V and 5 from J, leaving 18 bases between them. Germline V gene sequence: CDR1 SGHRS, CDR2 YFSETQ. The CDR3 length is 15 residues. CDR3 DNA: TGCGCCAGCAGCCCCGTTTTGGGGGGAGGGACTGAAGCTTTCTTT. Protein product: CASSPVLGGGTEAFF.

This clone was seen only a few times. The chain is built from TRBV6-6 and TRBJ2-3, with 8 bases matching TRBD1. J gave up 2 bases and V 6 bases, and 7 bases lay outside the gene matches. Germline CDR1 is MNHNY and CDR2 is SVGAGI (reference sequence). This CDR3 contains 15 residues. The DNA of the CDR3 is TGTGCCAGCAGATCGGACAGGGCTGACACAGATACGCAGTATTTT. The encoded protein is CASRSDRADTDTQYF.

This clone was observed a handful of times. The DNA for the CDR3 is TGTGCCAGTAGGTCCTACGATTACACTGAAGCTTTCTTT. Encoded protein: CASRSYDYTEAFF. The gene calls are TRBV19 and TRBJ1-1; D is ambiguous. The CDR3 totals 13 residues. The germline V and J ends were trimmed by 6 bases and 3 bases, with 11 bases remaining between them. Germline CDR1 reads LNHDA; CDR2 reads SQIVND (reference sequence).

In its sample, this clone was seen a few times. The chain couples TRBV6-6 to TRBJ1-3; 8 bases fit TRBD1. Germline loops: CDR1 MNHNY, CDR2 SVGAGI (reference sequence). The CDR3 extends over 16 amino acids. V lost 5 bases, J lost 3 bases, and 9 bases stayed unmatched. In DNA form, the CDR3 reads TGTGCCAGCAGTGCACAAGGGACAGGTATTGGAAACACCATATATTTT. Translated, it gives CASSAQGTGIGNTIYF.

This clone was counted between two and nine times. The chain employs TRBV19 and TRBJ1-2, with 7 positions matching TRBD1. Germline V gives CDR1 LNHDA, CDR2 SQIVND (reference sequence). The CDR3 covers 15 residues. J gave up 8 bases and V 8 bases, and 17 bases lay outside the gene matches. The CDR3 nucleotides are TGTGCCAGTTTATCGTTGAGAGGGGGCGTCGGGGGCTACACCTTC. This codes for CASLSLRGGVGGYTF.

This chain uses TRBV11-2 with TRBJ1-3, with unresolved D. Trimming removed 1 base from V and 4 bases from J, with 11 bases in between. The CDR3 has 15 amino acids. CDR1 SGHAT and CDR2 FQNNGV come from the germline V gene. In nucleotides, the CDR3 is TGTGCCAGCAGCTTAGGAATGTTAGTCGGAAACACCATATATTTT. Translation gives CASSLGMLVGNTIYF.

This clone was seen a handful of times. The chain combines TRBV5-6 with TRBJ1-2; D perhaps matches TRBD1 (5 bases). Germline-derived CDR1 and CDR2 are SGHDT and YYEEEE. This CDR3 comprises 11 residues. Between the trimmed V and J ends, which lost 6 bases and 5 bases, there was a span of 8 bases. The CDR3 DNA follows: TGTGCCAGCAATCAGGGATATGGCTACACCTTC. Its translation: CASNQGYGYTF. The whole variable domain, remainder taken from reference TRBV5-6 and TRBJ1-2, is DAGVTQSPTHLIKTRGQQVTLRCSPKSGHDTVSWYQQALGQGPQFIFQYYEEEERQRGNFPDRFSGHQFPNYSSELNVNALLLGDSALYLCASNQGYGYTFGSGTRLTVV.

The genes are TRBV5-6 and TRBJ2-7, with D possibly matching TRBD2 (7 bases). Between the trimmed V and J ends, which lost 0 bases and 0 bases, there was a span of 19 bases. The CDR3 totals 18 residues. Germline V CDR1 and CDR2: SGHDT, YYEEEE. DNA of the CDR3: TGTGCCAGCAGCTTGGGAGGCCAGGGGCGCGGGGGCTCCTACGAGCAGTACTTC. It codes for CASSLGGQGRGGSYEQYF.

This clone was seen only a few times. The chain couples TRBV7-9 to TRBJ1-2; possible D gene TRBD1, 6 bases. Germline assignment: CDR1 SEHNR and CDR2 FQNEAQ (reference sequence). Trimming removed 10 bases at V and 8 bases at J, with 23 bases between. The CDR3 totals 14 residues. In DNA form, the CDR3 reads TGTGCCATCCGGGGAGGGGGGTTTCCTCCGGGCTACACCTTC. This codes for CAIRGGGFPPGYTF.

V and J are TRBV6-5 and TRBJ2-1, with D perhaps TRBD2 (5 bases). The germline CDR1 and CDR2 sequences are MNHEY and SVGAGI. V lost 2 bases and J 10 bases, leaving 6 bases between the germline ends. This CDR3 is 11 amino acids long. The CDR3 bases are TGTGCCAGCAGTTACGGCGGGGAGCAGTTCTTC. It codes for CASSYGGEQFF.